The 28 T cell receptor beta chains below were found in one sample sequenced in a study of T cells in Graves' hyperthyroidism and ophthalmopathy. From RNA transcripts, TCR beta CDR3 regions were amplified. TCR CDR3 regions were first amplified by RT-PCR with HTBI primers. One entry per CDR3 protein, called by TCRdb with MiXCR from the multiplex PCR reads. The sample lists approximately 700,000 distinct CDR3 sequences, approximately 42% occurring once. Sequenced input: peripheral blood or thyroid tissue (not recorded which). The receptors derive from an adult man with Graves' disease, either hyperthyroidism or ophthalmopathy (not recorded which).

The V gene is TRBV20-1, the J gene TRBJ1-1, with D tentatively TRBD1 (6 bases). This CDR3 has 15 amino acids. CDR1 is DFQATT and CDR2 is SNEGSKA in the germline V gene (reference sequence). The ends were cut back, 5 bases at V and 1 base at J, with 17 bases in the middle. The CDR3 DNA sequence: TGCAGTGCTTGCTTAATAGGACAGTCGAACACTGAAGCTTTCTTT. Protein: CSACLIGQSNTEAFF.

The rearrangement joins TRBV29-1 to TRBJ1-2; TRBD1 matches at 7 bases. Germline assignment: CDR1 SQVTM and CDR2 ANQGSEA. The CDR3 spans 14 residues. Losses at the gene ends were 5 bases for V and 4 bases for J; bases not matched to a gene: 10. DNA for the CDR3: TGCAGCGTTAAACACAGGGGCATGGGCTATGGCTACACCTTC. It yields the protein CSVKHRGMGYGYTF.

The chain recombines TRBV11-3 with TRBJ1-1, with 7 bases lining up with TRBD1. CDR1 is SGHNT, CDR2 YENEEA, per germline. CDR3 size: 13 residues. Trimming removed 4 bases from V and 4 bases from J; junction bases left unmatched: 3. The CDR3 nucleotides read TGTGCCAGCAGCTCAGACAGGGCCACTGAAGCTTTCTTT. Translation: CASSSDRATEAFF.

The sample holds many counts of this clonotype. The chain has TRBV7-2 and TRBJ1-2; D might be TRBD1 (6 bases). Trimming pared 5 bases from V and 7 bases from J, leaving 17 bases between. The CDR3 covers 14 residues. Per germline, CDR1 SGHTA and CDR2 FQGNSA. The CDR3 loop reads CASSREQGAGGYTF. DNA for the CDR3: TGTGCCAGCAGCCGAGAACAGGGTGCGGGTGGCTACACCTTC.

The chain joins TRBV20-1 to TRBJ1-2, with 8 bases lining up with TRBD1. The CDR3 sequence is 17 residues long. V shed 0 bases and J 4 bases; nucleotides not matched to a gene: 13. Per the germline V gene, CDR1 is DFQATT and CDR2 is SNEGSKA (reference sequence). The CDR3 DNA reads TGCAGTGCTAGAGAAACAGCCCTCGGACAGGGCATCTATGGCTACACCTTC. Translation: CSARETALGQGIYGYTF.

V gene TRBV15 combines with J gene TRBJ2-5; 9 positions agree with TRBD2. The CDR3 sequence is 16 residues long. Germline V gene lookup returns CDR1 LNHNV and CDR2 YYDKDF (reference sequence). Germline trimming cut 1 base from V and 5 bases from J; bases unmatched to any gene: 8. The CDR3 coding sequence is TGTGCCACCAGCAGAGTGGGTAGCGGGGGCACGGAGACCCAGTACTTC. Translating gives CATSRVGSGGTETQYF.

This chain connects TRBV29-1 to TRBJ2-5; TRBD2 might be the D (6 bases). The length of the CDR3 is 12 residues. Between the trimmed V and J ends, which lost 8 bases and 7 bases, there was a span of 17 bases. CDR1 is SQVTM, CDR2 ANQGSEA, per germline. The CDR3 region has the DNA TGCAGCCTGGGACTCCTTGAAGGGACCCAGTACTTC. Translated: CSLGLLEGTQYF. Looking up the rest from reference TRBV29-1 and TRBJ2-5 gives the full variable domain: SAVISQKPSRDICQRGTSLTIQCQVDSQVTMMFWYRQQPGQSLTLIATANQGSEATYESGFVIDKFPISRPNLTFSTLTVSNMSPEDSSIYLCSLGLLEGTQYFGPGTRLLVL.

J is TRBJ1-6 and V is TRBV25-1; the D is unclear. V lost 5 bases and J 9 bases, leaving 14 bases between the germline ends. The germline V gene has CDR1 MGHDK and CDR2 SYGVNS. This CDR3 is 14 amino acids long. The CDR3 coding sequence is TGTGCCAGCAGTTTTTTTGTCACCCCTTCACCCCTCCACTTT. Translated, it gives CASSFFVTPSPLHF. Drawing the rest from reference TRBV25-1 and TRBJ1-6, the complete variable domain is EADIYQTPRYLVIGTGKKITLECSQTMGHDKMYWYQQDPGMELHLIHYSYGVNSTEKGDLSSESTVSRIRTEHFPLTLESARPSHTSQYLCASSFFVTPSPLHFGNGTRLTVT.

Comment on this clonotype: The junction departs from the called germline gene at one end, perhaps through a read error. The chain recombines TRBV7-9 with TRBJ1-1; D may be TRBD1 (5 bases). There are 15 residues in the CDR3. From germline, CDR1 is SEHNR and CDR2 FQNEAQ (reference sequence). The DNA for the CDR3 is TGCGCCAGCAGCCAAGCGGGGGGTTTCGGCACTGAAGCTTTCTTT. Protein sequence: CASSQAGGFGTEAFF.

Ten or more counts support this clonotype. V is TRBV24-1 and J is TRBJ1-5, with a weak D call TRBD1 (5 bases). Germline V gene data show CDR1 as KGHDR and CDR2 as SFDVKD. This CDR3 has 14 residues. V lost 2 bases, J lost 4 bases, and 8 bases lay in between. This CDR3 reads CATSDYRSNQPQHF. The CDR3, as DNA: TGTGCCACCAGTGATTACAGGAGTAATCAGCCCCAGCATTTT.

In its sample, this clonotype was seen many times. The chain uses TRBV6-1 and TRBJ1-5; D uncertain. The CDR3 is 15 amino acids. The germline CDR1 and CDR2 sequences are MNHNS and SASEGT. The V and J ends lost 1 base and 10 bases respectively, with 17 bases between them. The CDR3 protein is CASSEVGQEPSPQHF. The DNA for the CDR3 is TGTGCCAGCAGTGAAGTCGGTCAGGAACCCTCACCCCAGCATTTT.

This clonotype was seen repeatedly, ten times or more. The rearrangement links TRBV19 to TRBJ2-5; 12 bases line up with TRBD1. The V and J ends lost 9 bases and 5 bases, in that order; junction bases with no gene match: 7. Germline-derived CDR1 and CDR2 are LNHDA and SQIVND (reference sequence). The CDR3 totals 14 residues. In nucleotides, the CDR3 is TGTGCCAGCAGGGACAGGGGGCATGAGGAGACCCAGTACTTC. It codes for CASRDRGHEETQYF.

This clonotype has a count of ten or more. V is TRBV15 and J is TRBJ1-5; possibly TRBD1 for D (5 bases). The CDR3 runs to 16 residues. The V end lost 1 base, the J end lost 4 bases, and 14 bases lay between the germline ends. Germline-derived CDR1 and CDR2 are LNHNV and YYDKDF (reference sequence). The CDR3 DNA sequence: TGTGCCACCAGCAGAGGGGGCGGGACGGAGAATCAGCCCCAGCATTTT. Translated: CATSRGGGTENQPQHF.

V and J are TRBV29-1 and TRBJ2-5, with D tentatively TRBD1 (6 bases). The V end was cut by 7 bases, the J end by 4 bases, with 16 bases between. Per germline, CDR1 SQVTM and CDR2 ANQGSEA. This CDR3 comprises 13 residues. The CDR3 nucleotides are TGCAGCGCACAGGGTCAGTCTCTAGAGACCCAGTACTTC. This sequence encodes CSAQGQSLETQYF.

The chain joins TRBV9 to TRBJ1-4; D is perhaps TRBD1 (5 bases). Trimming pared 0 bases from V and 7 bases from J, leaving 13 bases between. The CDR3 spans 15 residues. Germline CDR1 SGDLS, CDR2 YYNGEE. This chain's CDR3 is CASSVGGERGEKLFF. CDR3 in DNA: TGTGCCAGCAGCGTAGGAGGGGAAAGAGGTGAAAAACTGTTTTTT. Complete variable domain (other parts from reference TRBV9 and TRBJ1-4): DSGVTQTPKHLITATGQRVTLRCSPRSGDLSVYWYQQSLDQGLQFLIQYYNGEERAKGNILERFSAQQFPDLHSELNLSSLELGDSALYFCASSVGGERGEKLFFGSGTQLSVL.

This clonotype was seen repeatedly, ten times or more. J is TRBJ1-2 and V is TRBV2, with D maybe TRBD1 (5 bases). Germline lookup yields CDR1 SNHLY and CDR2 FYNNEI. The V and J ends lost 3 bases and 3 bases respectively, with 11 bases between them. The CDR3 runs to 14 residues. The CDR3 reads CASSEAGSYYGYTF. The CDR3 nucleotides read TGTGCCAGCAGTGAGGCAGGGAGTTACTATGGCTACACCTTC.

V usage is TRBV5-1 and J usage is TRBJ2-5; 8 bases line up with TRBD2. The CDR3 runs 15 residues. The V and J ends lost 6 bases and 5 bases, in that order; junction bases with no gene match: 12. Germline CDR1 reads SGHRS; CDR2 reads YFSETQ. The CDR3 DNA reads TGCGCCAGCACGGGCGGGGGGCTAAGAGAGGAGACCCAGTACTTC. This codes for CASTGGGLREETQYF.

This clonotype was counted only a few times. The chain combines TRBV5-1 with TRBJ1-2; a possible D gene is TRBD1 (6 bases). Germline loops: CDR1 SGHRS, CDR2 YFSETQ. Trimming shortened V by 4 bases and J by 4 bases, and 14 bases separated the two germline ends. The CDR3 is 14 amino acids. CDR3 amino acids: CASSNQQGSYGYTF. In nucleotides, the CDR3 is TGCGCCAGCAGCAATCAACAGGGTTCCTATGGCTACACCTTC.

This clonotype was counted at least ten times. The gene calls are TRBV2 and TRBJ1-5, with 8 bases lining up with TRBD1. Germline V CDR1 and CDR2: SNHLY, FYNNEI. The CDR3 is 15 residues long. V lost 6 bases to trimming and J lost 3 bases; unmatched junction nucleotides: 7. The chain's CDR3 is CASRGTGRLNQPQHF. The CDR3 DNA follows: TGTGCCAGCAGGGGGACAGGAAGGCTCAATCAGCCCCAGCATTTT.

CDR3 loop: CASSYNRETYEQYF. CDR3 DNA: TGTGCCAGCAGTTACAACAGGGAGACCTACGAGCAGTACTTC. This sequence joins TRBV6-5 and TRBJ2-7; D possibly corresponds to TRBD1 (6 bases). The V gene lost 2 bases and the J gene lost 2 bases, with 10 bases spanning the gap. From germline, CDR1 is MNHEY and CDR2 SVGAGI. The CDR3 totals 14 residues.

The V gene is TRBV6-5, the J gene TRBJ1-1; weak D call: TRBD1 (5 bases). Per germline, CDR1 MNHEY and CDR2 SVGAGI. There are 13 residues in the CDR3. V lost 5 bases and J lost 5, with 12 bases in between. CDR3 loop: CASSPRGVTEAFF. The CDR3 DNA follows: TGTGCCAGCAGTCCCCGGGGGGTGACTGAAGCTTTCTTT.

J is TRBJ1-4 and V is TRBV29-1; no definite D call. The CDR3 spans 11 residues. The germline V gene has CDR1 SQVTM and CDR2 ANQGSEA. V was cut by 4 bases and J by 16 bases, with 16 bases left in between. For the CDR3, the DNA is TGCAGCGTTGTGTCGACGGGCGGGCGGTTTTTT. Its protein product is CSVVSTGGRFF.

V usage is TRBV2 and J usage is TRBJ2-5; the D gene is possibly TRBD1 (6 bases). The V end lost 6 bases, the J end lost 7 bases, and 12 bases lay between the germline ends. CDR3 size: 12 residues. CDR1 and CDR2 (germline): SNHLY, FYNNEI. CDR3 in amino acids: CASSWARGTQYF. For the CDR3, the DNA is TGTGCCAGCAGCTGGGCCAGGGGGACCCAGTACTTC.

This clonotype was picked up one time. One junction end disagrees with the germline gene, perhaps due to a read error. CDR3 sequence reads: CASSLSLGYEQYF. The CDR3 nucleotides read TGTGCCAGCAGCCTGAGTCTTGGCTACGAGCAGTACTTC. The rearrangement uses TRBV4-1 and TRBJ2-7; no firm D call. CDR1 is MGHRA, CDR2 YSYEKL, per germline. The CDR3 loop spans 13 amino acids.

J is TRBJ1-2 and V is TRBV7-9; 12 bases map to TRBD1. Germline V gene sequence: CDR1 SEHNR, CDR2 FQNEAQ (reference sequence). This CDR3 contains 16 residues. V lost 6 bases to trimming and J lost 3 bases; unmatched junction nucleotides: 8. In DNA form, the CDR3 reads TGTGCCAGCAGTGAGGGACAGGGGGCGGGCTACTATGGCTACACCTTC. Translating gives CASSEGQGAGYYGYTF.

Comments on this clonotype: It may be a read error: a sequence one base away is much more abundant. The chain recombines TRBV7-6 with TRBJ1-2; D unclear. This CDR3 has 14 residues. From germline, CDR1 is SGHVS and CDR2 FNYEAQ. Trimming removed 0 bases from V and 8 bases from J, with 13 bases in between. The CDR3 region is CASSLAHGGEGYTF. Written as DNA, the CDR3 is TGTGCCAGCAGCTTAGCTCATGGCGGGGAGGGCTACACCTTC. Full variable domain (remainder filled in from reference TRBV7-6 and TRBJ1-2): GAGVSQSPRYKVTKRGQDVALRCDPISGHVSLYWYRQALGQGPEFLTYFNYEAQQDKSGLPNDRFSAERPEGSISTLTIQRTEQRDSAMYRCASSLAHGGEGYTFGSGTRLTVV.

This clonotype has a single count. The rearrangement links TRBV7-8 to TRBJ1-3; D perhaps matches TRBD1 (5 bases). CDR1 SGHVS and CDR2 FQNEAQ come from the germline V gene. The CDR3 contains 16 residues. Trimming removed 4 bases from V and 3 bases from J, with 16 bases in between. The CDR3 DNA sequence: TGTGCCAGCAGCTCGAGTGGGGACGGCTATGGAAACACCATATATTTT. Translating gives CASSSSGDGYGNTIYF.

This clonotype appeared many times. V is TRBV7-9 and J is TRBJ2-6; D is perhaps TRBD1 (5 bases). With 1 base removed from V and 1 base from J, the gap between germline ends came to 8 bases. Germline values: CDR1 SEHNR, CDR2 FQNEAQ (reference sequence). This CDR3 comprises 16 residues. The CDR3 nucleotides read TGTGCCAGCAGCTTAGATCAGGGTTCTGGGGCCAACGTCCTGACTTTC. Translation: CASSLDQGSGANVLTF.